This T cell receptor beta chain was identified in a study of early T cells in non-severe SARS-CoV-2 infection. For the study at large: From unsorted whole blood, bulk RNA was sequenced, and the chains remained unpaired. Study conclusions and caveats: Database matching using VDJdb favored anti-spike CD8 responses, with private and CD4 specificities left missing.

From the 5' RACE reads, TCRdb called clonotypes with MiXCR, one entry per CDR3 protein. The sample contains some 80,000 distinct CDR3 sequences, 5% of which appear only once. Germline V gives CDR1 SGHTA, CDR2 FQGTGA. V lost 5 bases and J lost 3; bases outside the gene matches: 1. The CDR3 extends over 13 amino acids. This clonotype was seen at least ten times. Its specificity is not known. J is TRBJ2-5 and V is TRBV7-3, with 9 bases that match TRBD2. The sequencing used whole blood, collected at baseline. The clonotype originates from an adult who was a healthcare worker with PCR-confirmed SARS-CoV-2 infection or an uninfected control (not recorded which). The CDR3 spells CASSPSGKETQYF. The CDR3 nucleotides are TGTGCCAGCAGCCCTAGCGGGAAAGAGACCCAGTACTTC.